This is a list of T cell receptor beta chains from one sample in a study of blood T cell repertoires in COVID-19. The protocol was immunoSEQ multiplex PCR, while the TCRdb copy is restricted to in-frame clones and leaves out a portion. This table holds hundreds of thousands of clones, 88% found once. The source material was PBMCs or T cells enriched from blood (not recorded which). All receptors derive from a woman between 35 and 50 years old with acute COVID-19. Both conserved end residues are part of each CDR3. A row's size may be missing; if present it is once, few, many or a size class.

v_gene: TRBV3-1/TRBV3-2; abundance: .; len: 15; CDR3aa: CASSQRLGNTGELFF
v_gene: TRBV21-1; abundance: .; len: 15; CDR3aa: CASSNSGRRNTEAFF
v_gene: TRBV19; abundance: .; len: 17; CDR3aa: CASSTYGTSVNNSPLHF
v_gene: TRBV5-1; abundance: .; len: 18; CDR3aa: CASSLEPPQGHMNTEAFF
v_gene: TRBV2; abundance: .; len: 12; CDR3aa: CASSRGQYEQYF
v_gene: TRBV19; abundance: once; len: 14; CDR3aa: CASSIMSGSGEQYF
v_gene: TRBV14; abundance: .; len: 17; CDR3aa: CASSVRQAQAYQETQYF
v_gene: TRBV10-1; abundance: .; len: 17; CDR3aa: CASSDPLAGGYYNEQFF
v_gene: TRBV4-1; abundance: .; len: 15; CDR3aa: CASSQVWDYSYEQYF
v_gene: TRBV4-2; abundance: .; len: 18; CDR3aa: CASSQGARGTSDTDTQYF
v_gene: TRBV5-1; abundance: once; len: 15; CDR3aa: CASSYGQGVYNEQFF
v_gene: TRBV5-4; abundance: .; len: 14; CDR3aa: CASSRSTPNYGYTF
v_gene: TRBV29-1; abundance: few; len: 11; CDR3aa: CSVEYGGEAFF
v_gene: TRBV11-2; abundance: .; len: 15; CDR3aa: CASSLGGQINSPLHF